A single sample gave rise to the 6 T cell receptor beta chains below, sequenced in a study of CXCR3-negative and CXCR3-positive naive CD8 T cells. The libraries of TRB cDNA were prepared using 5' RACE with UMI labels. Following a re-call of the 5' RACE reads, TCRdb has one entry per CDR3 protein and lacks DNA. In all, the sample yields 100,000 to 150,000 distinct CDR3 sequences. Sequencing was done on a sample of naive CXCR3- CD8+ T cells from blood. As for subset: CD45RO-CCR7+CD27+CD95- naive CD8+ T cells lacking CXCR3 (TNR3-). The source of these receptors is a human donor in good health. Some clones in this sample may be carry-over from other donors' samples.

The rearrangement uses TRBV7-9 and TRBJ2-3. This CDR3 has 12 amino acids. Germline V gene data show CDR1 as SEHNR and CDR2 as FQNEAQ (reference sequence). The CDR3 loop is CASRISPDTQYF.

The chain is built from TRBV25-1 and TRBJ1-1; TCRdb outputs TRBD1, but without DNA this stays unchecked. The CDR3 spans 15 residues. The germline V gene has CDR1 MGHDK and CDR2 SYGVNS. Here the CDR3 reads CASSEWGGANTEAFF.

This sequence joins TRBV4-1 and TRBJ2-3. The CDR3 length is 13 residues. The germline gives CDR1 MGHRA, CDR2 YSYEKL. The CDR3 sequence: CASSQGWSDTQYF.

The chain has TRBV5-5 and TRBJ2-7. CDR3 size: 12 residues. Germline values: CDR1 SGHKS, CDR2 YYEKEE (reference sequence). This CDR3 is CASSLYSYEQYF. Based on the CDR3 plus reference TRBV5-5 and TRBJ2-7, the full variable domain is DAGVTQSPTHLIKTRGQQVTLRCSPISGHKSVSWYQQVLGQGPQFIFQYYEKEERGRGNFPDRFSARQFPNYSSELNVNALLLGDSALYLCASSLYSYEQYFGPGTRLTVT.

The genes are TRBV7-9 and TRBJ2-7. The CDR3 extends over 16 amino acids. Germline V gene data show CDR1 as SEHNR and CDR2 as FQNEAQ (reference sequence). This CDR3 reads CASSLDFGEDLWEQYF.

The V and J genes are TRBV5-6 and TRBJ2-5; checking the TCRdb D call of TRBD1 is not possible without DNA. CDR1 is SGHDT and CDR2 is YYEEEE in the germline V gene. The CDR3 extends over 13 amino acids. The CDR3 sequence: CASSLVGGETQYF.